This T cell receptor (beta chain) was captured in a study of blood T cell repertoires in COVID-19. Overall study: COVID-19 samples, acute and convalescent, were from the United States, Italy and Spain. Sources were T cells, B-cell-depleted T cells, or PBMCs; the material itself was cDNA or gDNA.

Trimming cost V 3 bases and J 1 base, with 10 bases left between them. Germline CDR1 reads MNHNY; CDR2 reads SVGAGI (reference sequence). The CDR3 totals 14 residues. Under the authors' procedure: Reference gene primers were amplified, and this amplification served to estimate nucleated cell counts. Sequenced by immunoSEQ multiplex PCR; TCRdb stores in-frame clones only, minus some. V and J calls and clone size are given by that table; D and trimming were obtained from the DNA. The table lists tens of thousands of clones, roughly 85% of them singletons. Patients from Seattle were sampled longitudinally, starting during active infection.

This sequence originates from a woman aged 55-69 years with COVID-19, enrolled during active disease. Sequenced material: peripheral blood. The chain has TRBV6-6 and TRBJ2-7; D not resolved. The chain's CDR3 is CASSYFEQSYEQYF. In nucleotides, the CDR3 is TGTGCCAGCAGTTATTTTGAACAGTCCTACGAGCAGTACTTC.